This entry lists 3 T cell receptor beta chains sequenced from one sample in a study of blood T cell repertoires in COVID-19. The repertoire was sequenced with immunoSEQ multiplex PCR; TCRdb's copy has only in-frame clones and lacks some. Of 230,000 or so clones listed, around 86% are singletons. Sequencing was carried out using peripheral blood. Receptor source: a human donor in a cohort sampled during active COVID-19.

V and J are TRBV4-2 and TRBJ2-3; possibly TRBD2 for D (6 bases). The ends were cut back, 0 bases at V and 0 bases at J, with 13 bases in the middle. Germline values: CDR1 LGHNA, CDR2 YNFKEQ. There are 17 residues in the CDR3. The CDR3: CASSQEGTGSSTDTQYF. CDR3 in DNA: TGTGCCAGCAGCCAAGAAGGGACTGGCTCTAGCACAGATACGCAGTATTTT.

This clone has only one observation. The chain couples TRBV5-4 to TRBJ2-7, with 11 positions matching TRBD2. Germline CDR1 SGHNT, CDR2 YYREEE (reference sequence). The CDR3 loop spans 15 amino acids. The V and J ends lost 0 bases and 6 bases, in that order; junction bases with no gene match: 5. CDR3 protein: CASSLVGTSGSEQYF. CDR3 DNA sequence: TGTGCCAGCAGCTTGGTAGGGACTAGCGGTTCCGAGCAGTACTTC.

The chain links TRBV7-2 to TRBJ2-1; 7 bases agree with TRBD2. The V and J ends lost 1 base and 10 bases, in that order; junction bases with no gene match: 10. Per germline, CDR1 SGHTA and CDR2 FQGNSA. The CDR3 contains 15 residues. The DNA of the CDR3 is TGTGCCAGCAGCTTAGGGACTAGGGATTTGCGGGAGCAGTTCTTC. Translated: CASSLGTRDLREQFF.